What follows is one T cell receptor (beta chain) and its context. Its antigen is not identified. This sample is drawn from a study of graft-versus-host responses after intestinal transplantation. Turning to the study itself: Among the recipients, all got anti-thymocyte globulin induction and then tacrolimus and steroids for around 3 years. Study findings and constraints: Analysis identified GvH clones in recipient marrow, with some appearing first in ileum or blood. In patients with graft-donor T cell macrochimerism, allograft graft-versus-host to host-versus-graft clonal ratios were high.

Profiling relied on immunoSEQ multiplex PCR, and the TCRdb table lists in-frame clones only, not all of them. This sample yields about 89,000 clones, of which around 91% are seen a single time; approximately 0.1% belongs to the top ten. The sample in question was unstimulated CD4+ T cells sorted from spleen or lymph node cells, obtained before intestinal transplant. The receptor was derived from a human donor who received an intestinal transplant.

The CDR3 nucleotides read TGCGCCAGCAGCTTGGGTCTAGCAAGCAGCACAGATACGCAGTATTTT. It is translated as CASSLGLASSTDTQYF. The chain couples TRBV5-1 to TRBJ2-3, with D possibly being TRBD2 (5 bases). The CDR3 length is 16 residues. Germline lookup yields CDR1 SGHRS and CDR2 YFSETQ. Trimming cost V 0 bases and J 0 bases, with 11 bases left between them.